The 9 T cell receptor beta chains presented below share a single source sample, sequenced in a study of radiation and T cells in renal cell carcinoma. Sequencing was performed with immunoSEQ multiplex PCR; in TCRdb, only in-frame clones are kept and a portion is missing. The data contain roughly 60,000 clones, around three quarters of them singletons. The time point here: blood 2 weeks post-SBRT. Treatment described: 15 Gy SBRT to primary tumor, nephrectomy 4 weeks later. The specimen was blood, collected from a patient whose treatment included radiotherapy and nephrectomy. These receptors all stem from a man in his sixties with renal cell carcinoma.

J is TRBJ1-1 and V is TRBV5-1; 7 bases map to TRBD1. From germline, CDR1 is SGHRS and CDR2 YFSETQ. V dropped 3 bases and J dropped 5; count of bases not matched to a gene: 13. The CDR3 contains 16 residues. CDR3 sequence: CASSSAGTAFSTEAFF. The CDR3, as DNA: TGCGCCAGCAGCTCGGCCGGGACAGCCTTTTCTACTGAAGCTTTCTTT.

The rearrangement uses TRBV5-1 and TRBJ2-3; TRBD2 agrees at 8 bases. The germline CDR1 and CDR2 sequences are SGHRS and YFSETQ. The CDR3 totals 17 residues. Trimming cost V 4 bases and J 4 bases; bases outside gene matches: 14. CDR3 in DNA: TGCGCCAGCAGCCCTGCGGGGGGCGGGAGGTTGCCAGATACGCAGTATTTT. Translation gives CASSPAGGGRLPDTQYF.

The genes are TRBV6-4 and TRBJ2-2; D may be TRBD1 or TRBD2 (5 bases each). Germline-derived CDR1 and CDR2 are MRHNA and SNTAGT. Trimming stripped 6 bases from V and 2 bases from J, with 10 bases between. The CDR3 covers 14 residues. CDR3 bases: TGTGCCAGCAGATACGGGGCCAACACCGGGGAGCTGTTTTTT. Translation gives CASRYGANTGELFF.

The CDR3 DNA reads TGTGCCAGTAGTCCTCTAGCGGGTCCAGAGCAGTTCTTC. As protein: CASSPLAGPEQFF. The gene calls are TRBV19 and TRBJ2-1; TRBD2 matches at 8 bases. There are 13 residues in the CDR3. J lost 10 bases, V lost 5 bases, and 7 bases had no gene match. CDR1 is LNHDA and CDR2 is SQIVND in the germline V gene (reference sequence). Together with reference TRBV19 and TRBJ2-1, the CDR3 gives the full variable domain: DGGITQSPKYLFRKEGQNVTLSCEQNLNHDAMYWYRQDPGQGLRLIYYSQIVNDFQKGDIAEGYSVSREKKESFPLTVTSAQKNPTAFYLCASSPLAGPEQFFGPGTRLTVL.

The chain uses TRBV7-6 and TRBJ1-4, with D possibly being TRBD1 (5 bases). Germline CDR1 SGHVS, CDR2 FNYEAQ. There are 14 residues in the CDR3. Trimming shortened V by 3 bases and J by 2 bases, and 7 bases separated the two germline ends. CDR3 nucleotide sequence: TGTGCCAGCAGCTTGGGGACGACTAATGAAAAACTGTTTTTT. This sequence encodes CASSLGTTNEKLFF.

The chain recombines TRBV18 with TRBJ2-7; the match to TRBD1 covers 9 bases. The CDR3 sequence is 15 residues long. Germline V gives CDR1 KGHSH, CDR2 LQKENI. Germline trimming cut 3 bases from V and 2 bases from J; bases unmatched to any gene: 5. The CDR3 DNA is TGTGCCAGCTCACCGGGACAGGGCCAGACCTACGAGCAGTACTTC. As protein: CASSPGQGQTYEQYF.

This clone was observed once. The V and J genes are TRBV11-2 and TRBJ1-3; D unresolved. There are 16 residues in the CDR3. Germline V lookup: CDR1 SGHAT, CDR2 FQNNGV. Trimming took 3 bases from V and 2 from J, leaving 14 bases between them. The CDR3 loop reads CASSFPGFSPGNTIYF. CDR3 nucleotides: TGTGCCAGCAGCTTTCCCGGATTTAGCCCTGGAAACACCATATATTTT. The full variable domain, its missing parts supplied by reference TRBV11-2 and TRBJ1-3, is EAGVAQSPRYKIIEKRQSVAFWCNPISGHATLYWYQQILGQGPKLLIQFQNNGVVDDSQLPKDRFSAERLKGVDSTLKIQPAKLEDSAVYLCASSFPGFSPGNTIYFGEGSWLTVV.

The chain combines TRBV6-5 with TRBJ2-7; D is unresolved. This CDR3 is 14 amino acids long. Germline V gene lookup returns CDR1 MNHEY and CDR2 SVGAGI. V shed 7 bases and J shed 2 bases, with 15 bases lying between them. The DNA of the CDR3 is TGTGCCAGCACTAGTCGATTCGTTCCCTACGAGCAGTACTTC. Protein sequence: CASTSRFVPYEQYF.

V gene TRBV18 combines with J gene TRBJ1-2; 7 bases fit TRBD1. The germline V gene has CDR1 KGHSH and CDR2 LQKENI. The V gene end was trimmed by 0 bases and the J gene end by 3 bases; junction bases not matched to a gene: 7. The CDR3 runs to 16 residues. This CDR3 reads CASSPPQGGSDYGYTF. The CDR3 DNA reads as TGTGCCAGCTCACCACCTCAAGGGGGCAGTGACTATGGCTACACCTTC.